This T cell receptor beta chain was found in a study of blood T cell repertoires in COVID-19. For the study at large: Sites across the United States, Italy and Spain contributed samples from acute and convalescent COVID-19. Sources were T cells, B-cell-depleted T cells, or PBMCs; the material itself was cDNA or gDNA.

In germline, CDR1 is SGHTA, CDR2 FQGNSA. CDR3 length equals 17 residues. Trimming removed 4 bases at V and 2 bases at J, with 18 bases between. Authors' data handling: The assay estimated nucleated cells by amplifying reference gene primers. The table came from immunoSEQ multiplex PCR; TCRdb's copy has only in-frame clones and leaves some out. V, J and clone size reflect that table, while D and trimming were determined from the DNA. The repertoire consists of about 33,000 clones, with 84% occurring once and the leading ten covering roughly 15%. J is TRBJ1-5 and V is TRBV7-2; D may be TRBD1 (6 bases). The sequencing input was peripheral blood. The source of this sequence is a human donor in a cohort sampled during active COVID-19. The CDR3 reads CASSSNIRGSRNQPQHF. The CDR3 coding sequence is TGTGCCAGCAGCTCAAATATCAGGGGATCCCGCAATCAGCCCCAGCATTTT.